This T cell receptor (beta chain) was captured in a study of T cell repertoires in cytomegalovirus infection. Study summary: It was the public TCR beta signatures that indicated both CMV infection and matching HLA type.

About this clonotype itself: Its antigen is unidentified.

Via MiXCR, TCRdb re-called the reads, giving one row per CDR3 protein. The sample lists roughly 340,000 distinct CDR3 sequences; approximately 32% were seen once. Overall study results and limits: CMV-specific TCR beta clonotypes restricted by HLA-C dominated the ex vivo response.

The ends were cut back, 7 bases at V and 3 bases at J, with 21 bases in the middle. Germline loops: CDR1 SGHVT, CDR2 SQSDAQ. There are 16 residues in the CDR3. The chain links TRBV7-4 to TRBJ2-5; D is perhaps TRBD2 (5 bases). The material sequenced was cultured PBMCs, taken from culture after CMV antigen stimulation. This clonotype was sampled from a human donor in good health (CMV status not recorded). Some clones in this sample may be carry-over from other donors' samples. The DNA for the CDR3 is TGTGCCAGCACCCGGCCGACGGTGGGAGAGAAAGAGACCCAGTACTTC. Its translation: CASTRPTVGEKETQYF.